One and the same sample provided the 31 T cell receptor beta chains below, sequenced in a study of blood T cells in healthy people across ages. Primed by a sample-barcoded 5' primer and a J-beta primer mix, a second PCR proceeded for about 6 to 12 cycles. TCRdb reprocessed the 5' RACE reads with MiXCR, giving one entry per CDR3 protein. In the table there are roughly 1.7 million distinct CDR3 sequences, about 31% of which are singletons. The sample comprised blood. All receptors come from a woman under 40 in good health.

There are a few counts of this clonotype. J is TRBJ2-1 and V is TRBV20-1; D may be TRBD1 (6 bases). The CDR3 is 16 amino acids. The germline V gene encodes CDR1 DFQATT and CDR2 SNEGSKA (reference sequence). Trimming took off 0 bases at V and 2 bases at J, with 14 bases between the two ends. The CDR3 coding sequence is TGCAGTGCTAGAGATCTGAGGACAGCGCCCTACAATGAGCAGTTCTTC. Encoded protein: CSARDLRTAPYNEQFF.

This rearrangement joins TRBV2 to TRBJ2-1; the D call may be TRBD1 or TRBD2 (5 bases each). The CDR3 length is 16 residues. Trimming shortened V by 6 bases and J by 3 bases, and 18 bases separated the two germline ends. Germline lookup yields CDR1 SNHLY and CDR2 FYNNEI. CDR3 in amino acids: CASSGPGTAVYNEQFF. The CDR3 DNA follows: TGTGCCAGCAGCGGCCCCGGGACCGCTGTCTACAATGAGCAGTTCTTC.

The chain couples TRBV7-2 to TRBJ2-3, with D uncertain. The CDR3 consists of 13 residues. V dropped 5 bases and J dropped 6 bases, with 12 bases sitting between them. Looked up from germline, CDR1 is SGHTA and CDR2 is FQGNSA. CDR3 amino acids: CASSDPLADTQYF. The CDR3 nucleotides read TGTGCCAGCAGCGACCCTCTTGCGGATACGCAGTATTTT.

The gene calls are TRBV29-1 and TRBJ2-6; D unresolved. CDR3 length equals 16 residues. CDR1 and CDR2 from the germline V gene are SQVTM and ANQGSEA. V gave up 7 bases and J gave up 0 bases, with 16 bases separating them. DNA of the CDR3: TGCAGCGGACTGGTTAACGGCGACTCTGGGGCCAACGTCCTGACTTTC. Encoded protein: CSGLVNGDSGANVLTF.

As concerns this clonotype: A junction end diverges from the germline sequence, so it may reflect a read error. CDR3 nucleotide sequence: TGTGTCAGCAGCCCATTAGCGGGGGCACTCACCGGGGAGCTGTTTTTT. Residues: CVSSPLAGALTGELFF. The chain combines TRBV5-4 with TRBJ2-2; 9 bases match TRBD2. The CDR3 has 16 amino acids. Germline values: CDR1 SGHNT, CDR2 YYREEE (reference sequence).

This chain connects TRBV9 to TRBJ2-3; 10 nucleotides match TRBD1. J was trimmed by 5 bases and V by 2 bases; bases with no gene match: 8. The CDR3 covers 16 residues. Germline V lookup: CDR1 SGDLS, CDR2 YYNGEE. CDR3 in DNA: TGTGCCAGCAGCGTGGGGACAGGGGTAGCAATAGATACGCAGTATTTT. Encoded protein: CASSVGTGVAIDTQYF. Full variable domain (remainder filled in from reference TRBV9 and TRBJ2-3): DSGVTQTPKHLITATGQRVTLRCSPRSGDLSVYWYQQSLDQGLQFLIQYYNGEERAKGNILERFSAQQFPDLHSELNLSSLELGDSALYFCASSVGTGVAIDTQYFGPGTRLTVL.

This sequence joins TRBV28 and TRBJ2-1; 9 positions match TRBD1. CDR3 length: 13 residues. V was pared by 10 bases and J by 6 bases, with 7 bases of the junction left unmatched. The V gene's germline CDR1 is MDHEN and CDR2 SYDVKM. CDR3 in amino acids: CATRTGVGNEQFF. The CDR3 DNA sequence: TGTGCCACCAGGACAGGGGTTGGCAATGAGCAGTTCTTC.

CDR3 sequence (DNA): TGTGCCAGCAGTGAATCCGTGACAGGCATCACTGAAGCTTTCTTT. It is translated as CASSESVTGITEAFF. This chain uses TRBV2 with TRBJ1-1, with D perhaps TRBD1 (6 bases). Germline V gene sequence: CDR1 SNHLY, CDR2 FYNNEI. The V gene lost 2 bases and the J gene lost 4 bases, with 14 bases spanning the gap. The CDR3 consists of 15 residues.

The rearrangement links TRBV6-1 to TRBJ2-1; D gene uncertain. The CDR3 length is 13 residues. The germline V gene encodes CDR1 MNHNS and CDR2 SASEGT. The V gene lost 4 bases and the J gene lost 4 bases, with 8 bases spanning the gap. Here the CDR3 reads CASSVQWYNEQFF. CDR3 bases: TGTGCCAGCAGTGTGCAGTGGTACAATGAGCAGTTCTTC.

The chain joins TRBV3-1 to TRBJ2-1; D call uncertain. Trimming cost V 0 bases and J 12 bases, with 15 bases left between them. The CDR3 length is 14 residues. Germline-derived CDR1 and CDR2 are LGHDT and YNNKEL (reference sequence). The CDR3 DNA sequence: TGTGCCAGCAGCCAAGATAGCCTAGGGAAGACGCAGTTCTTC. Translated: CASSQDSLGKTQFF.

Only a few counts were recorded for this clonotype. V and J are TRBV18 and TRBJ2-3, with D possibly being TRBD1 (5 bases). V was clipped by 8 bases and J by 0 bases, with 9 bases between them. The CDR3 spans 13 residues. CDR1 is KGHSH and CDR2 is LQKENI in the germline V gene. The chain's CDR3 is CASMQGSTDTQYF. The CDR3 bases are TGTGCCAGCATGCAGGGTAGCACAGATACGCAGTATTTT.

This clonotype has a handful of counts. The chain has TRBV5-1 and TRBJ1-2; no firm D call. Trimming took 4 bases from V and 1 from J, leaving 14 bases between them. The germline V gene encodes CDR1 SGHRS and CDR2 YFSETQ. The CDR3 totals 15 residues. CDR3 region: CASSNRTGLNYGYTF. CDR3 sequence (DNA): TGCGCCAGCAGCAATCGGACGGGTCTTAACTATGGCTACACCTTC. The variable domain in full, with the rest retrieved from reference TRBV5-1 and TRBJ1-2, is KAGVTQTPRYLIKTRGQQVTLSCSPISGHRSVSWYQQTPGQGLQFLFEYFSETQRNKGNFPGRFSGRQFSNSRSEMNVSTLELGDSALYLCASSNRTGLNYGYTFGSGTRLTVV.

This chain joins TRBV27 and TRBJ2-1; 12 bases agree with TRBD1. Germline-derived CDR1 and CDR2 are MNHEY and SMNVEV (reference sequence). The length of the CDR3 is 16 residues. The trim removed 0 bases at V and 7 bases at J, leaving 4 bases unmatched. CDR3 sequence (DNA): TGTGCCAGCAGTTTATCGGGACAGGGGGCGGTAAATGAGCAGTTCTTC. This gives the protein CASSLSGQGAVNEQFF.

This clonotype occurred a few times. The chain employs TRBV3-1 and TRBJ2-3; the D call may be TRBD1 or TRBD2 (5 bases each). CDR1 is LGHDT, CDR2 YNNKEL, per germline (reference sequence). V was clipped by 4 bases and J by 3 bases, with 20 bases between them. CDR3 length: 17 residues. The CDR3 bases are TGTGCCAGCAGCCCCTACGGGGCAGGGAAGGTTACAGATACGCAGTATTTT. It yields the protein CASSPYGAGKVTDTQYF.

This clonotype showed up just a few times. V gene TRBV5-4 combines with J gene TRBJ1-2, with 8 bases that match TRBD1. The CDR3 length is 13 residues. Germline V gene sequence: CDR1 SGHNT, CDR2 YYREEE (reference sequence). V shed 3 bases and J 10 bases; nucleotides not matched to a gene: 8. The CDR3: CASSYDRGLDYTF. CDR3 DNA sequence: TGTGCCAGCAGCTACGACAGGGGACTCGACTACACCTTC.

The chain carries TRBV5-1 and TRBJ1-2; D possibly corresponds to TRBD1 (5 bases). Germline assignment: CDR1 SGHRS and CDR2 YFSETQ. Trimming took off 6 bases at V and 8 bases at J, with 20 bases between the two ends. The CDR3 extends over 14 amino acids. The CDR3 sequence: CASKDGTRVHGYTF. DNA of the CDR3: TGCGCCAGCAAGGATGGGACCCGTGTTCACGGCTACACCTTC.

The CDR3 here is CASSPRGAGNEKLFF. CDR3 DNA: TGTGCCAGCTCCCCCAGGGGGGCCGGTAATGAAAAACTGTTTTTT. The chain couples TRBV27 to TRBJ1-4; TRBD1 matches 7 bases. The germline gives CDR1 MNHEY, CDR2 SMNVEV (reference sequence). The CDR3 is made up of 15 amino acids. V shed 8 bases and J 4 bases; nucleotides not matched to a gene: 10. Based on the CDR3 plus reference TRBV27 and TRBJ1-4, the full variable domain is EAQVTQNPRYLITVTGKKLTVTCSQNMNHEYMSWYRQDPGLGLRQIYYSMNVEVTDKGDVPEGYKVSRKEKRNFPLILESPSPNQTSLYFCASSPRGAGNEKLFFGSGTQLSVL.

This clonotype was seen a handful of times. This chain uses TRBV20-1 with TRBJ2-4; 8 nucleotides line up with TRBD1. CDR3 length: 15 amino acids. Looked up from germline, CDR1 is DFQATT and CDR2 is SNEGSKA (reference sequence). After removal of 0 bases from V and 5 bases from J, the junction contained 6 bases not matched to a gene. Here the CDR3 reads CSARDQGTGENIQYF. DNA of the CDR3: TGCAGTGCTAGAGATCAAGGGACAGGAGAAAACATTCAGTACTTC.

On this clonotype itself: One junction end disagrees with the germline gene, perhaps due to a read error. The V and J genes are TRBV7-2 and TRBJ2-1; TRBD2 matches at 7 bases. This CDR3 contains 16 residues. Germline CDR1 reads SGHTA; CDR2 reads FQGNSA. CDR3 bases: TGTGCCAGCTCGCTGGCGGGGGTTCCGCTCTACGATGAGCAGTTCTTC. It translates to CASSLAGVPLYDEQFF.

CDR3 amino acids: CASSYGTSNKQFF. In DNA, the CDR3 is TGTGCCAGCAGTTACGGGACTTCTAATAAGCAGTTCTTC. The chain uses TRBV6-5 and TRBJ2-1; tentative D call: TRBD2 (6 bases). This CDR3 has 13 amino acids. Trimming took off 2 bases at V and 11 bases at J, with 13 bases between the two ends. Germline values: CDR1 MNHEY, CDR2 SVGAGI.

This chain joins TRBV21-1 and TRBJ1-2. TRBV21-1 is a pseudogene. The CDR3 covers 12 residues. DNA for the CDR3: TGTGCCAGCAGCTTAATTCGGGATGGCTACACCTTC. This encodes CASSLIRDGYTF.

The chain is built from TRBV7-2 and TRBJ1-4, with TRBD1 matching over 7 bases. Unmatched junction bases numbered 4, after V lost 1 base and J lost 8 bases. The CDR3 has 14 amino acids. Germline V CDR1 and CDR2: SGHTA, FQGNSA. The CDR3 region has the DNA TGTGCCAGCAGCTTAGATTACAGGGGCGAAAAACTGTTTTTT. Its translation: CASSLDYRGEKLFF.

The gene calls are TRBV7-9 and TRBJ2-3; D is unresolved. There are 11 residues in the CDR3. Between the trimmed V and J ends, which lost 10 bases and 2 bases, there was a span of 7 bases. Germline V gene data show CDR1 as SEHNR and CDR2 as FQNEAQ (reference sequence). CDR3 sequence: CATQATDTQYF. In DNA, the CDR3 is TGTGCCACCCAGGCCACAGATACGCAGTATTTT.

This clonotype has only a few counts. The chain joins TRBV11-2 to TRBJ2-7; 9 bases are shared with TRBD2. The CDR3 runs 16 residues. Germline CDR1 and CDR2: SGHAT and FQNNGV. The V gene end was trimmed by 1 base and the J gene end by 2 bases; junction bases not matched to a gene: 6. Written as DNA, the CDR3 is TGTGCCAGCAGCTTAGTCCTAGCGGGGCCAGCCTACGAGCAGTACTTC. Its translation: CASSLVLAGPAYEQYF.

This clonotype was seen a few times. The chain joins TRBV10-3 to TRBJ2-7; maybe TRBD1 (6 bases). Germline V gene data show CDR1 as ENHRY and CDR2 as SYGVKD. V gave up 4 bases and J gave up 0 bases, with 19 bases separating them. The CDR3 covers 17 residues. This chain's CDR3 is CAISAPSQGRNSYEQYF. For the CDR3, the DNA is TGTGCCATCAGTGCACCCTCACAGGGACGAAACTCCTACGAGCAGTACTTC.

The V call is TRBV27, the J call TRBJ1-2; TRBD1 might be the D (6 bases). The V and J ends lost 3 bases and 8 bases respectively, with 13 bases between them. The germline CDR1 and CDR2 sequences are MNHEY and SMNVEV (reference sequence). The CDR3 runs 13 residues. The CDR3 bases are TGTGCCAGCAGTTTGACCGGGACAACAGGCTACACCTTC. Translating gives CASSLTGTTGYTF.

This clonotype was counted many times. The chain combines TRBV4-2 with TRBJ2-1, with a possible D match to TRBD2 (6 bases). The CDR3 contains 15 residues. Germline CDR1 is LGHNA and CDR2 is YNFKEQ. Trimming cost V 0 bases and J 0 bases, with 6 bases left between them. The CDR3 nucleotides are TGTGCCAGCAGCCAAGAACTAGCCTCCTACAATGAGCAGTTCTTC. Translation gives CASSQELASYNEQFF.

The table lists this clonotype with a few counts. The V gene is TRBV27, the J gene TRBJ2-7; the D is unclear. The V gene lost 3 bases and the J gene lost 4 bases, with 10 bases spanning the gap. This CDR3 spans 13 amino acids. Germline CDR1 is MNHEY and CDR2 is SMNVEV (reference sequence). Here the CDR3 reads CASSFRIRYEQYF. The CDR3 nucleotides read TGTGCCAGCAGTTTCAGGATACGGTACGAGCAGTACTTC.

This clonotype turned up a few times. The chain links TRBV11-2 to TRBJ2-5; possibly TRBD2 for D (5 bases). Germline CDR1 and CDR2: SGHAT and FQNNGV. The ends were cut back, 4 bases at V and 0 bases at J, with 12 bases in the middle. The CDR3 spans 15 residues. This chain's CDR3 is CASSYQLEYQETQYF. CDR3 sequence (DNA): TGTGCCAGCAGCTACCAACTAGAGTACCAAGAGACCCAGTACTTC.

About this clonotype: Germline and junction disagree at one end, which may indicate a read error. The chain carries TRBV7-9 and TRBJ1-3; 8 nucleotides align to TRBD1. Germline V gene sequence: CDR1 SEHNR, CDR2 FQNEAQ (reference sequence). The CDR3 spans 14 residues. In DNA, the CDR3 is TGTGCCAGCAGCGCTCAGGGGGCTGGAAACACCACATATTTT. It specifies CASSAQGAGNTTYF.

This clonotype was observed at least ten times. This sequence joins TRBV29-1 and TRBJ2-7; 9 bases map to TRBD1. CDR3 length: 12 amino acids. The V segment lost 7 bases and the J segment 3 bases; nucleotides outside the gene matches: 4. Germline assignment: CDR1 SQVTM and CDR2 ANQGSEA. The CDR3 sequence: CSGGTGFYEQYF. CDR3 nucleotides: TGCAGCGGCGGGACAGGGTTCTACGAGCAGTACTTC.